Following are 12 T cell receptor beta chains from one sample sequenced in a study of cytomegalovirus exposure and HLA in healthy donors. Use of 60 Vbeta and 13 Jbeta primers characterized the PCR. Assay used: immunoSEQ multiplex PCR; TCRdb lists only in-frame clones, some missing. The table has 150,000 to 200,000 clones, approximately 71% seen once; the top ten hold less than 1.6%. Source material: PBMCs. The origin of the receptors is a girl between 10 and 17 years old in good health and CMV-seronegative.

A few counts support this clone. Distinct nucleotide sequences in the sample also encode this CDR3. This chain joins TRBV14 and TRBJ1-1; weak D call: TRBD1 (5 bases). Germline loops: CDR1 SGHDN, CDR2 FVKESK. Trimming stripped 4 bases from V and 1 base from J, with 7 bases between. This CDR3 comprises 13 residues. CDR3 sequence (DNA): TGTGCCAGCAGCCTTCAGGGGAACACTGAAGCTTTCTTT. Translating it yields CASSLQGNTEAFF.

CDR3 in amino acids: CARSLDFVRQPQHF. The CDR3 DNA reads TGTGCCAGAAGCTTGGATTTCGTACGGCAGCCCCAGCATTTT. This sequence joins TRBV5-3 and TRBJ1-5; D unresolved. TRBV5-3 counts as an open reading frame of uncertain function. V gave up 0 bases and J gave up 7 bases, with 11 bases separating them. The CDR3 contains 14 residues.

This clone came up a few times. In nucleotides, the CDR3 is TGTGCCATCAGCTCCCGGACAGGGGGAAATCAGCCCCAGCATTTT. Amino acids: CAISSRTGGNQPQHF. The chain has TRBV10-3 and TRBJ1-5; TRBD1 aligns across 10 bases. This CDR3 contains 15 residues. Germline V gene lookup returns CDR1 ENHRY and CDR2 SYGVKD. V lost 6 bases and J lost 4; bases outside the gene matches: 6.

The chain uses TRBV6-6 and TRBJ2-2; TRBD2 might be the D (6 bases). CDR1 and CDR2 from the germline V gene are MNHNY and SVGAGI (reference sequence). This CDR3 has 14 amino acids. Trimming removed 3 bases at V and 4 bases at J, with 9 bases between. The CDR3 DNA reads TGTGCCAGCAGTTATACAGCGGGCACCGGGGAGCTGTTTTTT. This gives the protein CASSYTAGTGELFF.

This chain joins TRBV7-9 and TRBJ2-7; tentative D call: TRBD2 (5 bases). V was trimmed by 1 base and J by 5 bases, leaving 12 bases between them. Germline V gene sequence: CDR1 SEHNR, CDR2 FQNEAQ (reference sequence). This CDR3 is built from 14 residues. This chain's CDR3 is CASSLDGSSDEQYF. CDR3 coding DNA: TGTGCCAGCAGCTTAGACGGAAGTAGCGACGAGCAGTACTTC. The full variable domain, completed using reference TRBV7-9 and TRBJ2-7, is DTGVSQNPRHKITKRGQNVTFRCDPISEHNRLYWYRQTLGQGPEFLTYFQNEAQLEKSRLLSDRFSAERPKGSFSTLEIQRTEQGDSAMYLCASSLDGSSDEQYFGPGTRLTVT.

The CDR3, as DNA: TGTGCCAGCAGTGCGGTAGCGGGGGTGGCGAACACCGGGGAGCTGTTTTTT. Its translation is CASSAVAGVANTGELFF. This chain uses TRBV2 with TRBJ2-2, with TRBD2 matching 9 bases. CDR1 is SNHLY, CDR2 FYNNEI, per germline. This CDR3 region has 17 residues. V shed 4 bases, J shed 0 bases, and the junction held 6 bases outside the gene matches.

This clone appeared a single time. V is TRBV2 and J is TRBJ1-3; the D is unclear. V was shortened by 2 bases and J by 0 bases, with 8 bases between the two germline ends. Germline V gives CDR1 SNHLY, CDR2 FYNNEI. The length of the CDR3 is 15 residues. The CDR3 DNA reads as TGTGCCAGCAGTGAATCACGGTTCTCTGGAAACACCATATATTTT. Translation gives CASSESRFSGNTIYF.

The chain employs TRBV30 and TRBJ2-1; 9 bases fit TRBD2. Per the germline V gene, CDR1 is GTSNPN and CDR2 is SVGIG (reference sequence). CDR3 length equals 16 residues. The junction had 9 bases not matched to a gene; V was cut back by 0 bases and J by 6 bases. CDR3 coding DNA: TGTGCCTGGAGTGTACTGAGTAGCGGGGGTTTCAATGAGCAGTTCTTC. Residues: CAWSVLSSGGFNEQFF.

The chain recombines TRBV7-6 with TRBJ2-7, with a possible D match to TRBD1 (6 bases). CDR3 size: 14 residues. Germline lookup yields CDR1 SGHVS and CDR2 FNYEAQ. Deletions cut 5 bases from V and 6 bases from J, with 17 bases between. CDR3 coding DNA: TGTGCCAGCAGCCCAGGGACATCCCTAGGCGAGCAGTACTTC. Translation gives CASSPGTSLGEQYF.

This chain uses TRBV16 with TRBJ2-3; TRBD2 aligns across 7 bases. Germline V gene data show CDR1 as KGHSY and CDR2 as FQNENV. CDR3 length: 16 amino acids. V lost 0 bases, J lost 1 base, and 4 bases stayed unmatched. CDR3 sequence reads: CASSQSTSMRTDTQYF. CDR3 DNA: TGTGCCAGCAGCCAATCGACTAGCATGCGCACAGATACGCAGTATTTT.

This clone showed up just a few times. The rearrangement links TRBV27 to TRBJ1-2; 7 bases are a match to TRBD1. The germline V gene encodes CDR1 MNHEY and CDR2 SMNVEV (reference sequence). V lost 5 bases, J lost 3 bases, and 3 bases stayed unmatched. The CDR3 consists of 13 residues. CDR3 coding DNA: TGTGCCAGCAGTGACAGGGATTACTATGGCTACACCTTC. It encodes CASSDRDYYGYTF.

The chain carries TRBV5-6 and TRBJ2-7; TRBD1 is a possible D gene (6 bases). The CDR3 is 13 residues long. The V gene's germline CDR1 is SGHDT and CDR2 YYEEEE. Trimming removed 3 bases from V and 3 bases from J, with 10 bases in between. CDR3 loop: CASSSGHFYEQYF. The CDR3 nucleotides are TGTGCCAGCAGCTCGGGACATTTCTACGAGCAGTACTTC.